Sequencing of this TCR beta chain was carried out in a study of human T cells and chemical hapten exposure. In the study overall: The sensitizing agent was 2% DPC, placed on roughly 2 cm by roughly 2 cm of upper inner arm skin. Patch tests containing 0.01% DPC, applied to the upper back, were read at 6 days.

With regard to this clonotype: Its antigen is currently unknown.

Time point: patch test 2, 6 weeks after DPC sensitization. Documented treatment: therapeutic diphenylcyclopropenone sensitization with weekly scalp DPC. General study points: TCRs above 1 in 1000 frequency stayed constant with DPC sensitization.

Via MiXCR, TCRdb re-called the RACE reads, giving one row per CDR3 protein. Here the sample spans a few hundred thousand distinct CDR3 sequences, nearly 6.5% being singletons. This CDR3 is 16 amino acids long. Trimming stripped 0 bases from V and 1 base from J, with 12 bases between. Germline V gives CDR1 KGHSH, CDR2 LQKENI. The rearrangement joins TRBV18 to TRBJ1-1; maybe TRBD1 (5 bases). The receptor's source is a woman in her late teens or twenties with alopecia areata. Some clones in this sample may be carry-over from other donors' samples. Source: whole blood, taken in connection with sensitization to the hapten diphenylcyclopropenone (DPC). For the CDR3, the DNA is TGTGCCAGCTCACCACCCGGGGCATCGGGGAACACTGAAGCTTTCTTT. Protein product: CASSPPGASGNTEAFF.